This T cell receptor (beta chain) was sequenced in a study of blood T cell repertoires in COVID-19. In the source study's methods: Nucleated cell number was recorded as an estimate derived from reference gene primer amplification. Measured with immunoSEQ multiplex PCR; TCRdb has only the in-frame clones, and not every one. For V, J and clone size, that table is used; D and trimming come from the DNA. This sample has a few hundred thousand clones, with around 87% found just once. Trimming at V came to 5 bases and at J to 8 bases, leaving 5 bases not matched to a gene. There are 12 residues in the CDR3. Germline lookup yields CDR1 GTSNPN and CDR2 SVGIG (reference sequence).

The origin of this receptor is a man under 40 who had been exposed to COVID-19. Sequenced sample: PBMCs or T cells enriched from blood (not recorded which). The genes are TRBV30 and TRBJ1-5; TRBD1 matches at 8 bases. CDR3 amino acids: CAWGQGAKPQHF. The DNA of the CDR3 is TGTGCCTGGGGACAGGGTGCTAAGCCCCAGCATTTT. The entire variable domain, with the rest obtained from reference TRBV30 and TRBJ1-5, is as follows: SQTIHQWPATLVQPVGSPLSLECTVEGTSNPNLYWYRQAAGRGLQLLFYSVGIGQISSEVPQNLSASRPQDRQFILSSKKLLLSDSGFYLCAWGQGAKPQHFGDGTRLSIL.